This is a list of T cell receptor beta chains from one sample in a study of beta chain features in type 1 diabetes. Some clones are missing from TCRdb's copy, which holds only in-frame ones; the method was immunoSEQ multiplex PCR. Of approximately 270,000 clones detected, 14% appear once; the ten largest clones hold roughly 0.018%. Sequencing was done on a sample of naive CD4+ T cells from blood. The receptors were gathered from a man under 40 with type 1 diabetes. The CDR3 runs from the conserved cysteine through the conserved F or W. A D gene is named only where the DNA matches it firmly. Clone size is not always given. Where it is, it says once, few, many or a class for expanded clones.

abundance,len,v_gene,j_gene,d_gene,CDR3nt,CDR3aa
.,15,TRBV5-1,TRBJ2-7,.,TGCGCCAGCAGCTTGAGTCTGGACAGCTCCTACGAGCAGTACTTC,CASSLSLDSSYEQYF
few,14,TRBV2,TRBJ2-7,.,TGTGCCAGCAGTGAACGGGGGGCGGGGAGCGAGCAGTACTTC,CASSERGAGSEQYF
.,12,TRBV2,TRBJ2-1,TRBD2,TGTGCCAGCAATAGCGGGAACGGCGAGCAGTTCTTC,CASNSGNGEQFF
few,14,TRBV19,TRBJ1-1,TRBD1,TGTGCCAGTAGTAACGACAGGGGGAACACTGAAGCTTTCTTT,CASSNDRGNTEAFF
few,14,TRBV29-1,TRBJ2-7,TRBD2,TGCAGCGTTGAAGGTAGCGGGAGTCTCGACGAGCAGTACTTC,CSVEGSGSLDEQYF
few,16,TRBV4-1,TRBJ1-1,.,TGCGCCAGCAGCCAGACCCCCGCGGGGCAGAACACTGAAGCTTTCTTT,CASSQTPAGQNTEAFF
few,14,TRBV7-2,TRBJ2-7,TRBD1,TGTGCCAGCAGCCCAGGACAGGGCAGGTACGAGCAGTACTTC,CASSPGQGRYEQYF
.,14,TRBV7-9,TRBJ1-1,.,TGTGCCAGCAGCTCACAGGGAACAAACACTGAAGCTTTCTTT,CASSSQGTNTEAFF
few,15,TRBV2,TRBJ1-1,.,TGTGCCAGCAGTGAATTGGCAGGGGTAGGCACTGAAGCTTTCTTT,CASSELAGVGTEAFF
.,14,TRBV5-6,TRBJ2-2,.,TGTGCCAGCAGCTTGGTAGATATTGCCGGGGAGCTGTTTTTT,CASSLVDIAGELFF
.,13,TRBV29-1,TRBJ2-6,.,TGCAGCGTGACAGATTTGGGGGCCAACGTCCTGACTTTC,CSVTDLGANVLTF
few,14,TRBV10-3,TRBJ2-1,.,TGTGCCATCAGTGATTCTACTAGAAACAATGAGCAGTTCTTC,CAISDSTRNNEQFF
few,14,TRBV6-1,TRBJ1-1,TRBD1,TGTGCCAGCACCAGACAGGGGGCTGACACTGAAGCTTTCTTT,CASTRQGADTEAFF
.,13,TRBV9,TRBJ1-1,.,TGTGCCAGCAGCCCAACAGGGAACACTGAAGCTTTCTTT,CASSPTGNTEAFF
few,16,TRBV5-4,TRBJ2-7,TRBD2,TGTGCCAGCAGCTTGAATAGCGGGAGGGCCTCGTACGAGCAGTACTTC,CASSLNSGRASYEQYF
few,12,TRBV7-9,TRBJ2-2,.,TGTGCCAGCAGCTCAAACACCGGGGAGCTGTTTTTT,CASSSNTGELFF
.,15,TRBV7-9,TRBJ1-3,.,TGTGCCAGCAGCTTAGACAAGATCTCTGGAAACACCATATATTTT,CASSLDKISGNTIYF
.,17,TRBV19,TRBJ1-2,TRBD1,TGTGCCAGCCGGTCGAGCAGGGGGAGAGGTGGGAACTATGGCTACACCTTC,CASRSSRGRGGNYGYTF
.,13,TRBV29-1,TRBJ1-2,.,TGCAGCGTTGAAGAGGATCAGGGCTATGGCTACACCTTC,CSVEEDQGYGYTF
few,14,TRBV9,TRBJ2-1,TRBD2,TGTGCCAGCGCAACTAGCGGAGGTTACAATGAGCAGTTCTTC,CASATSGGYNEQFF
.,16,TRBV6-1,TRBJ2-7,TRBD2,TGTGCCAGCAGTGAAACCCTAGCGGGACCCTCCTACGAGCAGTACTTC,CASSETLAGPSYEQYF
few,12,TRBV28,TRBJ2-1,TRBD2,TGTGCCAGCAGTTTGGCGGGAGAGGGACCGTTCTTC,CASSLAGEGPFF
.,12,TRBV28,TRBJ1-2,.,TGTGCCAGCAGCCCTCCAGGGGTTGGCTACACCTTC,CASSPPGVGYTF
.,14,TRBV7-2,TRBJ2-7,TRBD1,TGTGCCAGCAGCATGACAGGGGTGGGTGACGAGCAGTACTTC,CASSMTGVGDEQYF
.,16,TRBV15,TRBJ1-3,.,TGTGCCACCAGCAGGGACTCGCGGGGCAGCGGAAACACCATATATTTT,CATSRDSRGSGNTIYF
.,14,TRBV10-3,TRBJ2-7,.,TGTGCCATCAGGGATGACTCCAGCTCCTACGAGCAGTACTTC,CAIRDDSSSYEQYF
few,14,TRBV19,TRBJ2-3,.,TGTGCCAGTAGTATAACCAACCGGGGAGATACGCAGTATTTT,CASSITNRGDTQYF
.,18,TRBV19,TRBJ2-2,.,TGTGCCAGTAGTATTGGCCGGGGGTCGTTTGTGGACACCGGGGAGCTGTTTTTT,CASSIGRGSFVDTGELFF
.,15,TRBV9,TRBJ2-3,TRBD2,TGTGCCAGCAGCGTAGTGCCGGGAGGGGCAGATACGCAGTATTTT,CASSVVPGGADTQYF
.,16,TRBV18,TRBJ2-4,TRBD1,TGTGCCAGCTCACTCGACTACGGACAGGGGCTAAACATTCAGTACTTC,CASSLDYGQGLNIQYF
.,15,TRBV28,TRBJ2-7,TRBD2,TGTGCCAGCAGTCGACTAGCGGGACCCCCCTACGAGCAGTACTTC,CASSRLAGPPYEQYF
.,14,TRBV28,TRBJ2-5,TRBD2,TGTGCCAGCAGTTCCCCGGGAGGGCCTGGGACCCAGTACTTC,CASSSPGGPGTQYF
few,15,TRBV7-3,TRBJ2-7,TRBD1,TGTGCCAGCAGCTTAAGTCGGGACAGGACCTACGAGCAGTACTTC,CASSLSRDRTYEQYF
few,16,TRBV18,TRBJ2-5,.,TGTGCCAGCTCACCAACGAGGTCGGCGTACCAAGAGACCCAGTACTTC,CASSPTRSAYQETQYF
.,19,TRBV19,TRBJ2-4,TRBD1,TGTGCCAGTAGACTGCCCGGGACAGGGGGCCCGCGGGCACGGAACATTCAGTACTTC,CASRLPGTGGPRARNIQYF
.,13,TRBV7-3,TRBJ1-3,.,TGTGCCAGCAGCGAATACATCGGAAACACCATATATTTT,CASSEYIGNTIYF
few,15,TRBV5-4,TRBJ2-1,TRBD2,TGTGCCAGCAGCTCCAAGCGGGAGGGAAACAATGAGCAGTTCTTC,CASSSKREGNNEQFF
few,16,TRBV7-3,TRBJ2-7,.,TGTGCCAGCAGCTCCCAGGGCGGGAAGTCTTTCTACGAGCAGTACTTC,CASSSQGGKSFYEQYF
.,15,TRBV28,TRBJ2-7,TRBD2,TGTGCCAGCAGTTTGGCGGCTAGCGGGAGGACCGAGCAGTACTTC,CASSLAASGRTEQYF
.,15,TRBV7-2,TRBJ1-2,.,TGTGCCAGCAGCTTACAACAGGGTAGTAACTATGGCTACACCTTC,CASSLQQGSNYGYTF
.,13,TRBV6-5,TRBJ1-2,.,TGTGCCAGCCGTTTAAGGGAGAACTATGGCTACACCTTC,CASRLRENYGYTF
.,13,TRBV28,TRBJ2-7,TRBD1,TGTGCCAGCAGTTCGGGACAGGTCTACGGGCAGTACTTC,CASSSGQVYGQYF
.,14,TRBV9,TRBJ1-5,.,TGTGCCAGCAGCGTAGAAGATGCGAATCAGCCCCAGCATTTT,CASSVEDANQPQHF
.,14,TRBV5-1,TRBJ2-7,TRBD1,TGCGCCAGCAGCTCGACAGGGGGCAGCTACGAGCAGTACTTC,CASSSTGGSYEQYF
few,13,TRBV5-1,TRBJ2-5,.,TGCGCCAGCAGCTTGACACCACAAGAGACCCAGTACTTC,CASSLTPQETQYF
.,11,TRBV28,TRBJ2-5,.,TGTGCCAGCAGTTTCTTCGAGACCCAGTACTTC,CASSFFETQYF
.,14,TRBV19,TRBJ1-2,.,TGTGCCAGTAGCCGGGACTACTCGAGCTATGGCTACACCTTC,CASSRDYSSYGYTF
few,11,TRBV20-1,TRBJ2-7,.,TGCAGTGCTGGGAGCTCCTACGAGCAGTACTTC,CSAGSSYEQYF
few,17,TRBV15,TRBJ1-5,.,TGTGCCACCAGCATACACCCGGGACACCGAGGCAATCAGCCCCAGCATTTT,CATSIHPGHRGNQPQHF